The rows below give T cell receptor beta chains drawn from one sample of a study of early T cells in non-severe SARS-CoV-2 infection. TCRdb analysed the 5' RACE reads with MiXCR anew, one entry per CDR3 protein. The table records tens of thousands of distinct CDR3 sequences, around 13% of them present only once. Sequenced: whole blood. These receptors were collected from an adult who was a healthcare worker with PCR-confirmed SARS-CoV-2 infection or an uninfected control (not recorded which). The CDR3 runs from the conserved cysteine through the conserved F or W. The D gene is left open where the match is weak. Clone size is not always given. Where it is, it says once, few, many or a class for expanded clones.

v_call,d_call,j_call,clone_size,cdr3_aa,cdr3_nt
TRBV9,NA,TRBJ1-1,many,CASSVKTVMNTEAFF,TGTGCCAGCAGCGTAAAGACGGTTATGAACACTGAAGCTTTCTTT
TRBV12-3/TRBV12-4,TRBD1,TRBJ2-3,NA,CASSSPETGITDTQYF,TGTGCCAGCAGTTCGCCCGAGACAGGGATCACAGATACGCAGTATTTT
TRBV18,NA,TRBJ1-4,few,CASSPQGAGTATNEKLFF,TGTGCCAGCTCACCCCAAGGGGCAGGAACCGCAACTAATGAAAAACTGTTTTTT
TRBV12-3/TRBV12-4,TRBD1,TRBJ1-1,NA,CASSSGTGLNTEAFF,TGTGCCAGCAGTTCCGGGACAGGGTTGAACACTGAAGCTTTCTTT
TRBV20-1,NA,TRBJ2-7,many,CSARDRNEQYF,TGCAGTGCTAGAGATCGCAACGAGCAGTACTTC
TRBV19,NA,TRBJ1-2,NA,CASTPGGTRTFYGYTF,TGTGCCAGTACCCCCGGCGGGACACGGACTTTTTATGGCTACACCTTC
TRBV5-1,NA,TRBJ2-3,few,CASSLTGRTDTQYF,TGCGCCAGCAGCCTTACAGGGAGGACAGATACGCAGTATTTT
TRBV13,NA,TRBJ1-2,NA,CASSLGDIPNYGYTF,TGTGCCAGCAGCTTAGGGGACATCCCTAACTATGGCTACACCTTC
TRBV18,NA,TRBJ1-2,many,CASSPLKGQGMDGYTF,TGTGCCAGCTCACCACTTAAAGGGCAAGGGATGGATGGCTACACCTTC
TRBV6-5,NA,TRBJ1-1,few,CASSQNDRNTEAFF,TGTGCCAGCAGCCAGAACGACAGGAACACTGAAGCTTTCTTT
TRBV7-9,TRBD1,TRBJ1-2,NA,CASSSLDRAGGYTF,TGTGCCAGCAGCTCCCTGGACAGGGCGGGTGGCTACACCTTC
TRBV28,NA,TRBJ1-5,NA,CASSFGGQGRNQPQHF,TGTGCCAGCAGTTTTGGAGGGCAGGGGCGCAATCAGCCCCAGCATTTT
TRBV12-3/TRBV12-4,NA,TRBJ2-4,many,CASSFAQSSLDIQYF,TGTGCCAGCAGTTTTGCCCAATCGAGTTTAGACATTCAGTACTTC
TRBV20-1,TRBD1,TRBJ2-3,many,CSAGRDRNTDTQYF,TGCAGTGCTGGCCGGGACAGGAACACAGATACGCAGTATTTT
TRBV3-1,TRBD2,TRBJ2-1,NA,CASSQEAGDNEQFF,TGTGCCAGCAGCCAAGAAGCGGGGGACAATGAGCAGTTCTTC
TRBV27,NA,TRBJ1-5,many,CASSLYRDQPQHF,TGTGCCAGCAGTTTATACAGGGATCAGCCCCAGCATTTT
TRBV7-2,NA,TRBJ1-2,NA,CASSPRVGGYGYTF,TGTGCCAGCAGCCCCAGGGTTGGTGGCTATGGCTACACCTTC
TRBV9,NA,TRBJ2-7,NA,CASSVEGRSGYEQYF,TGTGCCAGCAGCGTAGAAGGGCGGTCGGGCTACGAGCAGTACTTC
TRBV3-1,NA,TRBJ2-5,NA,CASSRRAVLQETQYF,TGTGCCAGCAGCCGCAGGGCCGTACTCCAAGAGACCCAGTACTTC
TRBV12-2,NA,TRBJ2-1,few,CASRLAWGSTYF,TGTGCAAGTCGCTTAGCCTGGGGTTCCACGTACTTC
TRBV18,NA,TRBJ1-5,many,CASSPSSNNQPQHF,TGTGCCAGCTCACCCAGCAGTAACAATCAGCCCCAGCATTTT
TRBV28,NA,TRBJ2-3,few,CASSTLDEGKDTQYF,TGTGCCAGCAGCACTCTTGACGAGGGCAAGGATACGCAGTATTTT
TRBV7-2,TRBD1,TRBJ1-1,few,CASSLAGQGGTEAFF,TGTGCCAGCAGCTTAGCCGGACAGGGAGGGACTGAAGCTTTCTTT
TRBV9,TRBD2,TRBJ2-5,NA,CASSASGEETQYF,TGTGCCAGCAGCGCTAGCGGGGAAGAGACCCAGTACTTC
TRBV5-1,TRBD1,TRBJ1-1,few,CASSPYRGTEAFF,TGCGCCAGCAGCCCATACAGGGGCACTGAAGCTTTCTTT
TRBV14,NA,TRBJ1-1,NA,CASSQELQGPNTEAFF,TGTGCCAGCAGCCAAGAACTCCAGGGCCCGAACACTGAAGCTTTCTTT
TRBV6-2/TRBV6-3,NA,TRBJ1-1,NA,CASSYRRGAETEAFF,TGTGCCAGCAGTTACCGGCGGGGCGCGGAAACTGAAGCTTTCTTT
TRBV13,TRBD1,TRBJ1-2,many,CASSLGSTGNGYTF,TGTGCCAGCAGCTTAGGGTCGACAGGGAATGGCTACACCTTC
TRBV18,NA,TRBJ1-2,many,CASSQTGYGYTF,TGTGCCAGCTCACAAACGGGTTATGGCTACACCTTC
TRBV24-1,NA,TRBJ2-6,many,CATSALGTGANVLTF,TGTGCCACCAGTGCACTAGGGACTGGGGCCAACGTCCTGACTTTC
TRBV7-9,TRBD1,TRBJ1-6,NA,CASTLGQGSSYNSPLHF,TGTGCCAGCACCCTGGGACAGGGGAGCTCCTATAATTCACCCCTCCACTTT
TRBV20-1,NA,TRBJ2-5,few,CSACIHTQETQYF,TGCAGTGCTTGTATCCATACTCAAGAGACCCAGTACTTC
TRBV20-1,TRBD2,TRBJ2-1,many,CSARVLAGGPNEQFF,TGCAGTGCTAGAGTTCTAGCGGGGGGGCCGAATGAGCAGTTCTTC
TRBV28,NA,TRBJ2-7,few,CASRVGAYEQYF,TGTGCCAGCAGGGTTGGGGCCTACGAGCAGTACTTC
TRBV19,NA,TRBJ1-5,NA,CASSPGHQPQHF,TGTGCCAGTAGTCCTGGGCATCAGCCCCAGCATTTT